These 20 T cell receptor beta chains came from one sample sequenced in a study of T cell responses to AZD1222 COVID-19 vaccine. Clones were sequenced by immunoSEQ multiplex PCR, and TCRdb holds only the in-frame ones, with some missing. The sample yields 110,000 to 150,000 clones, just over 90% seen once. This material consisted of peripheral blood, taken on day 0 of AZD1222 vaccination. Receptors were obtained from an adult in good health.

This clone was seen a handful of times. The chain joins TRBV12-3 or TRBV12-4 to TRBJ2-3, with no clear D. CDR3 length: 12 amino acids. V was shortened by 4 bases and J by 1 base, with 3 bases between the two germline ends. The CDR3 region is CASSSGTDTQYF. CDR3 nucleotides: TGTGCCAGCAGTTCTGGCACAGATACGCAGTATTTT.

The chain employs TRBV18 and TRBJ2-5, with D unresolved. The CDR3 contains 14 residues. Looked up from germline, CDR1 is KGHSH and CDR2 is LQKENI. V dropped 1 base and J dropped 3 bases, with 9 bases sitting between them. The CDR3 sequence is CASSPRQGKETQYF. In DNA form, the CDR3 reads TGTGCCAGCTCACCACGCCAAGGGAAAGAGACCCAGTACTTC.

The chain has TRBV10-3 and TRBJ1-5; maybe TRBD1 (5 bases). The V end was cut by 9 bases, the J end by 5 bases, with 14 bases between. The germline CDR1 and CDR2 sequences are ENHRY and SYGVKD. This CDR3 spans 13 amino acids. This CDR3 is CAIQGGNDQPQHF. The CDR3 DNA sequence: TGTGCCATTCAGGGCGGCAATGATCAGCCCCAGCATTTT.

V usage is TRBV7-9 and J usage is TRBJ1-2, with unresolved D. Germline CDR1 SEHNR, CDR2 FQNEAQ (reference sequence). V lost 3 bases and J lost 2, with 7 bases in between. The CDR3 sequence is 13 residues long. The CDR3 sequence: CASSLQENYGYTF. The CDR3 DNA sequence: TGTGCCAGCAGCTTGCAGGAGAACTATGGCTACACCTTC.

The chain uses TRBV5-1 and TRBJ1-3; D uncertain. Germline CDR1 is SGHRS and CDR2 is YFSETQ. The CDR3 has 17 residues. Trimming removed 0 bases from V and 0 bases from J, with 13 bases in between. The CDR3 coding sequence is TGCGCCAGCAGCTTGGTAGCAGGCCCTTCCTCTGGAAACACCATATATTTT. Amino acids: CASSLVAGPSSGNTIYF.

J is TRBJ2-5 and V is TRBV4-1; 7 nucleotides align to TRBD1. This CDR3 comprises 16 residues. The germline V gene encodes CDR1 MGHRA and CDR2 YSYEKL. Trimming cost V 4 bases and J 0 bases; bases outside gene matches: 8. The CDR3 loop is CASSPETGQYQETQYF. For the CDR3, the DNA is TGCGCCAGCAGCCCTGAGACAGGGCAGTACCAAGAGACCCAGTACTTC.

In its sample, this clone was seen once. The chain recombines TRBV18 with TRBJ1-3; 7 bases align to TRBD1. There are 16 residues in the CDR3. Germline loops: CDR1 KGHSH, CDR2 LQKENI. The trim removed 3 bases at V and 0 bases at J, leaving 5 bases unmatched. CDR3 nucleotides: TGTGCCAGCTCACCTCGGGACAGAAGCTCTGGAAACACCATATATTTT. Translating gives CASSPRDRSSGNTIYF.

The chain uses TRBV9 and TRBJ1-2; no clear D gene. The CDR3 has 14 residues. Trimming pared 0 bases from V and 5 bases from J, leaving 11 bases between. Germline assignment: CDR1 SGDLS and CDR2 YYNGEE. The CDR3 DNA is TGTGCCAGCAGCGTAGAGGTGGGAGGGTATGGCTACACCTTC. Its translation is CASSVEVGGYGYTF.

The rearrangement links TRBV27 to TRBJ1-6; D remains ambiguous. Trimming shortened V by 3 bases and J by 6 bases, and 9 bases separated the two germline ends. Germline loops: CDR1 MNHEY, CDR2 SMNVEV (reference sequence). This CDR3 is built from 14 residues. CDR3 bases: TGTGCCAGCAGTTTTAGAGGGATTAATTCACCCCTCCACTTT. This codes for CASSFRGINSPLHF.

The CDR3 here is CASSMKTEGRIYGYTF. The DNA of the CDR3 is TGTGCCAGTAGTATGAAGACAGAAGGGCGTATCTATGGCTACACCTTC. The gene calls are TRBV19 and TRBJ1-2, with D possibly being TRBD1 (5 bases). Deletions cut 3 bases from V and 4 bases from J, with 18 bases between. The CDR3 is 16 residues long. The germline V gene encodes CDR1 LNHDA and CDR2 SQIVND (reference sequence).

J is TRBJ1-4 and V is TRBV11-2; 7 positions agree with TRBD1. The V gene's germline CDR1 is SGHAT and CDR2 FQNNGV. The ends lost 5 bases at V and 8 bases at J; junction bases unmatched: 8. This CDR3 region has 14 residues. The CDR3 DNA reads TGTGCCAGCAGCACCGACAGGGTAGGAGAAAAACTGTTTTTT. This translates into CASSTDRVGEKLFF.

CDR3: CASSLGPPEAFF. CDR3 sequence (DNA): TGCGCCAGCAGCTTGGGACCGCCTGAAGCTTTCTTT. The chain uses TRBV5-1 and TRBJ1-1; D is ambiguous. V was clipped by 0 bases and J by 6 bases, with 6 bases between them. CDR3 length equals 12 residues. Germline-derived CDR1 and CDR2 are SGHRS and YFSETQ.

This sequence joins TRBV6-6 and TRBJ1-5; D not resolved. CDR1 is MNHNY, CDR2 SVGAGI, per germline (reference sequence). V was trimmed by 2 bases and J by 7 bases, leaving 18 bases between them. The CDR3 has 16 residues. This CDR3 is CASSYLSRPGGQPQHF. The CDR3 nucleotides read TGTGCCAGCAGTTACCTCTCCCGACCGGGCGGGCAGCCCCAGCATTTT.

The J gene is TRBJ1-2, the V gene TRBV4-1, with D uncertain. The germline V gene has CDR1 MGHRA and CDR2 YSYEKL. The germline V and J ends were trimmed by 3 bases and 1 base, with 12 bases remaining between them. The length of the CDR3 is 15 residues. The CDR3 region is CASSQPVKGNYGYTF. CDR3 DNA: TGCGCCAGCAGCCAGCCGGTGAAGGGTAACTATGGCTACACCTTC.

The J gene is TRBJ1-2, the V gene TRBV7-3; D is unresolved. CDR3 length equals 13 residues. Trimming stripped 5 bases from V and 6 bases from J, with 13 bases between. Germline CDR1 and CDR2: SGHTA and FQGTGA. DNA for the CDR3: TGTGCCAGCAGCCCCCAGCCCCTCAATGGCTACACCTTC. Translated, it gives CASSPQPLNGYTF.

The rearrangement links TRBV4-2 to TRBJ2-1, with 8 bases that match TRBD2. In germline, CDR1 is LGHNA, CDR2 YNFKEQ. V lost 0 bases to trimming and J lost 10 bases; unmatched junction nucleotides: 5. This CDR3 has 14 residues. The CDR3 spells CASSQEAGASEQFF. The CDR3 region has the DNA TGTGCCAGCAGCCAAGAAGCGGGGGCATCCGAGCAGTTCTTC.

The chain employs TRBV29-1 and TRBJ2-2, with D possibly being TRBD2 (6 bases). The germline V gene has CDR1 SQVTM and CDR2 ANQGSEA. The CDR3 has 13 residues. V shed 3 bases and J shed 5 bases, with 10 bases lying between them. The CDR3 coding sequence is TGCAGCGTTGATCGCGGGGTAACCGGGGAGCTGTTTTTT. Protein sequence: CSVDRGVTGELFF.

A remark on this clone: The junction and the germline gene differ at one end; a read error may be behind it. The rearrangement uses TRBV7-9 and TRBJ2-1, with TRBD1 matching 10 bases. CDR1 and CDR2 from the germline V gene are SEHNR and FQNEAQ (reference sequence). The CDR3 sequence is 16 residues long. CDR3 in DNA: TGTGCCAGCAGCTTAGGGGACAGGGGCTCCTACAATGAACAGTTCTTC. It yields the protein CASSLGDRGSYNEQFF.

The gene calls are TRBV7-9 and TRBJ1-1; 9 nucleotides align to TRBD1. This CDR3 has 14 residues. Germline loops: CDR1 SEHNR, CDR2 FQNEAQ (reference sequence). The junction had 4 bases not matched to a gene; V was cut back by 5 bases and J by 3 bases. The DNA of the CDR3 is TGTGCCAGCAGCACCCGACAGGGGGACACTGAAGCTTTCTTT. This encodes CASSTRQGDTEAFF.

The V and J genes are TRBV6-1 and TRBJ2-5; TRBD2 matches at 10 bases. Germline V gene data show CDR1 as MNHNS and CDR2 as SASEGT. Trimming cost V 1 base and J 2 bases; bases outside gene matches: 1. The CDR3 consists of 15 residues. The CDR3 nucleotides read TGTGCCAGCAGTGAAGAAGCGGGGGGGCAAGAGACCCAGTACTTC. Encoded protein: CASSEEAGGQETQYF.